One and the same sample provided the 27 T cell receptor beta chains below, sequenced in a study of early T cells in non-severe SARS-CoV-2 infection. From the 5' RACE reads, TCRdb called clonotypes with MiXCR, one entry per CDR3 protein. Of 50,000 to 60,000 distinct CDR3 sequences listed, approximately 10% were seen once; the top ten hold approximately 10%. Material for sequencing was whole blood. The receptors here all came from an adult who was a healthcare worker with PCR-confirmed SARS-CoV-2 infection or an uninfected control (not recorded which).

This clonotype showed up just a few times. The chain couples TRBV7-8 to TRBJ2-7; D is ambiguous. Germline V lookup: CDR1 SGHVS, CDR2 FQNEAQ. The CDR3 consists of 15 residues. V gave up 5 bases and J gave up 1 base, with 15 bases separating them. CDR3 region: CASSPIGVGSYEQYF. CDR3 nucleotides: TGTGCCAGCAGCCCGATTGGGGTTGGGTCCTACGAGCAGTACTTC.

At least ten counts were recorded for this clonotype. The genes are TRBV27 and TRBJ2-5; 14 bases match TRBD2. CDR1 and CDR2 from the germline V gene are MNHEY and SMNVEV (reference sequence). The CDR3 sequence is 15 residues long. After removal of 5 bases from V and 5 bases from J, the junction contained 4 bases not matched to a gene. CDR3 sequence (DNA): TGTGCCAGCAGTCCGGGACTAGCGGGAGACGAGACCCAGTACTTC. It is translated as CASSPGLAGDETQYF.

On this clonotype: One end of the junction is discordant with germline, which a read error may explain. The rearrangement uses TRBV18 and TRBJ2-1; D may be TRBD1 (5 bases). Germline values: CDR1 KGHSH, CDR2 LQKENI. This CDR3 has 15 amino acids. Here the CDR3 reads CASSIRQTTETTGIF. In nucleotides, the CDR3 is TGTGCCAGCTCAATTCGACAGACCACCGAGACCACCGGCATCTTC.

A word on this clonotype: A much bigger clone sits one base away, suggesting this may be a read error. In DNA form, the CDR3 reads TGTGGCAGCAGCTCAGTACCGGGACTAGCGGCGGGGAATGAGCAGTTCTTC. It codes for CGSSSVPGLAAGNEQFF. This rearrangement joins TRBV7-3 to TRBJ2-1; 11 bases agree with TRBD2. CDR1 is SGHTA, CDR2 FQGTGA, per germline. The CDR3 totals 17 residues.

Many counts were recorded for this clonotype. V and J are TRBV27 and TRBJ2-2; D tentatively reads TRBD1 or TRBD2 (6 bases each). The V and J ends lost 3 bases and 3 bases respectively, with 11 bases between them. The CDR3 extends over 15 amino acids. CDR1 and CDR2 from the germline V gene are MNHEY and SMNVEV (reference sequence). CDR3 in DNA: TGTGCCAGCAGTTTTTGGGGGGCGGACACCGGGGAGCTGTTTTTT. Translating gives CASSFWGADTGELFF.

Ten or more counts support this clonotype. This chain uses TRBV28 with TRBJ2-3, with 10 bases identical to TRBD2. The ends lost 5 bases at V and 2 bases at J; junction bases unmatched: 7. This CDR3 spans 16 amino acids. Germline V gene lookup returns CDR1 MDHEN and CDR2 SYDVKM. The CDR3 sequence: CASSPMTSGFTDTQYF. In DNA, the CDR3 is TGTGCCAGCAGTCCCATGACTAGCGGGTTCACAGATACGCAGTATTTT. Full variable domain (rest looked up from reference TRBV28 and TRBJ2-3): DVKVTQSSRYLVKRTGEKVFLECVQDMDHENMFWYRQDPGLGLRLIYFSYDVKMKEKGDIPEGYSVSREKKERFSLILESASTNQTSMYLCASSPMTSGFTDTQYFGPGTRLTVL.

This clonotype was observed a handful of times. The CDR3 region is CASSLSSVGGRSDEQFF. The CDR3 DNA is TGTGCCAGTAGTCTCTCCTCCGTGGGGGGGAGGTCTGATGAGCAGTTCTTC. J is TRBJ2-1 and V is TRBV19; 7 nucleotides agree with TRBD2. The CDR3 runs 17 residues. Germline lookup yields CDR1 LNHDA and CDR2 SQIVND (reference sequence). With 5 bases clipped from V and 8 bases from J, the junction kept 18 bases outside the gene matches.

This clonotype was detected a few times. The rearrangement joins TRBV3-1 to TRBJ2-7; possibly TRBD1 for D (6 bases). The germline gives CDR1 LGHDT, CDR2 YNNKEL (reference sequence). Trimming cost V 6 bases and J 7 bases, with 13 bases left between them. The CDR3 contains 12 residues. The CDR3 DNA is TGTGCCAGCAGTCTCTGGGGGCGGGAGCAGTACTTC. This translates into CASSLWGREQYF.

The chain links TRBV28 to TRBJ1-5; D remains ambiguous. Germline assignment: CDR1 MDHEN and CDR2 SYDVKM. Trimming pared 2 bases from V and 4 bases from J, leaving 3 bases between. The CDR3 spans 12 residues. The CDR3 sequence is CASSLRNQPQHF. The CDR3 region has the DNA TGTGCCAGCAGTTTACGGAATCAGCCCCAGCATTTT.

The chain links TRBV20-1 to TRBJ2-3, with D possibly TRBD2 on 5 matching bases. Per germline, CDR1 DFQATT and CDR2 SNEGSKA (reference sequence). The CDR3 length is 16 residues. Between the trimmed V and J ends, which lost 5 bases and 0 bases, there was a span of 18 bases. This CDR3 reads CSAEARTLTSTDTQYF. In DNA form, the CDR3 reads TGCAGTGCTGAAGCCCGGACTTTGACTAGCACAGATACGCAGTATTTT.

This clonotype occurred many times. The chain uses TRBV5-8 and TRBJ2-7; a possible D gene is TRBD1 (6 bases). Germline V gene lookup returns CDR1 SGHTS and CDR2 YDEGEE. The CDR3 has 15 amino acids. Trimming cost V 2 bases and J 3 bases, with 15 bases left between them. The DNA for the CDR3 is TGTGCCAGCAGCTTTATGGCCGGGACAATCTACGAGCAGTACTTC. Its translation: CASSFMAGTIYEQYF.

The sample holds a few counts of this clonotype. The gene calls are TRBV20-1 and TRBJ2-7; 9 bases fit TRBD2. In germline, CDR1 is DFQATT, CDR2 SNEGSKA (reference sequence). The V gene end was trimmed by 0 bases and the J gene end by 6 bases; junction bases not matched to a gene: 9. This CDR3 contains 15 residues. The CDR3 sequence is CSARDGEREESEQYF. CDR3 in DNA: TGCAGTGCTAGAGATGGGGAGCGGGAGGAGTCCGAGCAGTACTTC.

Remarks on this clonotype: This sequence may be a read error, since a much larger clone differs from it by one base. This chain connects TRBV6-6 to TRBJ2-1; D may be TRBD1 or TRBD2 (5 bases each). Trimming left V 9 bases short and J 2 bases short, with 14 bases between. Germline V lookup: CDR1 MNHNY, CDR2 SVGAGI (reference sequence). The CDR3 has 14 residues. CDR3 nucleotide sequence: TGTGCCAGGAGTCCACTGGGGGCCTACAATGAGCAGTTCTTC. Residues: CARSPLGAYNEQFF.

This clonotype was counted many times. The chain uses TRBV19 and TRBJ2-1, with 8 bases fitting TRBD2. The CDR3 sequence is 15 residues long. Germline CDR1 reads LNHDA; CDR2 reads SQIVND (reference sequence). V was clipped by 6 bases and J by 3 bases; unmatched bases: 7. CDR3 loop: CASREIRGGYNEQFF. The CDR3 nucleotides read TGTGCCAGTAGGGAAATCCGGGGGGGCTACAATGAGCAGTTCTTC.

The chain is built from TRBV19 and TRBJ2-1; a possible D gene is TRBD1 (6 bases). The CDR3 has 15 amino acids. Between the trimmed V and J ends, which lost 4 bases and 8 bases, there was a span of 18 bases. CDR1 is LNHDA, CDR2 SQIVND, per germline (reference sequence). This CDR3 reads CASSRSDTRQDEQFF. The CDR3 coding sequence is TGTGCCAGTAGTAGATCTGACACCAGACAGGATGAGCAGTTCTTC. The whole variable domain, remainder taken from reference TRBV19 and TRBJ2-1, is DGGITQSPKYLFRKEGQNVTLSCEQNLNHDAMYWYRQDPGQGLRLIYYSQIVNDFQKGDIAEGYSVSREKKESFPLTVTSAQKNPTAFYLCASSRSDTRQDEQFFGPGTRLTVL.

This clonotype was seen a handful of times. The rearrangement joins TRBV15 to TRBJ2-1; TRBD2 might be the D (5 bases). The CDR3 spans 16 residues. Trimming shortened V by 1 base and J by 4 bases, and 14 bases separated the two germline ends. The V gene's germline CDR1 is LNHNV and CDR2 YYDKDF (reference sequence). The CDR3 bases are TGTGCCACCAGCAGAGGAGGGTGGGGAGAGTACAATGAGCAGTTCTTC. Its protein is CATSRGGWGEYNEQFF.

This clonotype was observed at least ten times. This chain links TRBV10-3 with TRBJ2-3, with D unresolved. The CDR3 runs 15 residues. CDR1 ENHRY and CDR2 SYGVKD come from the germline V gene. Trimming cost V 0 bases and J 11 bases, with 18 bases left between them. The CDR3 region has the DNA TGTGCCATCAGTGAGTCGTCGGTCGCAGATACGCTGCAGTATTTT. The encoded protein is CAISESSVADTLQYF.

The V call is TRBV20-1, the J call TRBJ2-3, with TRBD2 matching 11 bases. Per the germline V gene, CDR1 is DFQATT and CDR2 is SNEGSKA (reference sequence). The CDR3 extends over 17 amino acids. V was clipped by 5 bases and J by 2 bases; unmatched bases: 12. The CDR3 DNA is TGCAGTGCTGGGCGAATTTTACTAGCGGGGGACACAGATACGCAGTATTTT. Residues: CSAGRILLAGDTDTQYF.

This clonotype was observed a handful of times. CDR3 sequence reads: CASSSAPSSIYEQYF. The CDR3 DNA sequence: TGTGCCAGCAGTTCCGCCCCCTCCTCCATCTACGAGCAGTACTTC. V gene TRBV6-5 combines with J gene TRBJ2-7; D remains ambiguous. The V end lost 4 bases, the J end lost 3 bases, and 16 bases lay between the germline ends. Per the germline V gene, CDR1 is MNHEY and CDR2 is SVGAGI. The length of the CDR3 is 15 residues.

In DNA form, the CDR3 reads TGCGCCAGCAGCCAAGTGGCGGGAGCATTCAATGAGCAGTTCTTC. Translation: CASSQVAGAFNEQFF. The rearrangement uses TRBV4-1 and TRBJ2-1; 7 bases line up with TRBD2. V dropped 1 base and J dropped 6; count of bases not matched to a gene: 6. The CDR3 is 15 amino acids. Germline loops: CDR1 MGHRA, CDR2 YSYEKL.

This clonotype was seen ten or more times. The chain is built from TRBV20-1 and TRBJ2-7; D remains ambiguous. The CDR3 length is 14 residues. Germline CDR1 DFQATT, CDR2 SNEGSKA (reference sequence). With 0 bases removed from V and 6 bases from J, the gap between germline ends came to 15 bases. DNA for the CDR3: TGCAGTGCTAGAGATCGGGTCTTTCTTGGCGAGCAGTACTTC. It yields the protein CSARDRVFLGEQYF.

This clonotype was seen at least ten times. The DNA for the CDR3 is TGTGCCAGCAGCTTAGACCCAGGAGAGAACTATGGCTACACCTTC. Translating gives CASSLDPGENYGYTF. The rearrangement links TRBV7-9 to TRBJ1-2; unclear D gene. V lost 1 base and J 2 bases, leaving 11 bases between the germline ends. The CDR3 sequence is 15 residues long. CDR1 and CDR2 (germline): SEHNR, FQNEAQ (reference sequence).

This rearrangement joins TRBV12-3 or TRBV12-4 to TRBJ1-6, with a weak D call TRBD1 (6 bases). The CDR3 is 15 amino acids. Deletions cut 6 bases from V and 0 bases from J, with 9 bases between. CDR3 sequence reads: CASREQGSYNSPLHF. The CDR3 DNA reads TGTGCCAGCAGGGAACAGGGCTCCTATAATTCACCCCTCCACTTT.

This clonotype has ten or more counts. This sequence joins TRBV28 and TRBJ2-4; a weak D match, TRBD1 (6 bases). V was pared by 6 bases and J by 6 bases, with 18 bases between. Looked up from germline, CDR1 is MDHEN and CDR2 is SYDVKM. The CDR3 runs 15 residues. CDR3 sequence reads: CASSPPTGTTNIQYF. The CDR3 DNA sequence: TGTGCCAGCAGCCCTCCTACCGGGACAACAAACATTCAGTACTTC.

V and J are TRBV12-3 or TRBV12-4 and TRBJ2-7; 16 bases fit TRBD2. V was clipped by 5 bases and J by 5 bases; unmatched bases: 6. The CDR3 has 16 amino acids. CDR3 in DNA: TGTGCCAGCAGTCTTGGGACTAGCGGGGGGGCACACGAGCAGTACTTC. As protein: CASSLGTSGGAHEQYF.

The chain is built from TRBV18 and TRBJ1-5, with D tentatively TRBD1 (5 bases). The CDR3 is made up of 14 amino acids. Germline CDR1 reads KGHSH; CDR2 reads LQKENI. The V gene lost 3 bases and the J gene lost 4 bases, with 10 bases spanning the gap. This CDR3 is CASSPLRDNQPQHF. The CDR3 DNA reads TGTGCCAGCTCACCGCTCAGGGATAATCAGCCCCAGCATTTT.

This clonotype has at least ten counts. The J gene is TRBJ1-5, the V gene TRBV28; the D is unclear. This CDR3 spans 14 amino acids. V dropped 4 bases and J dropped 0 bases, with 7 bases sitting between them. The germline CDR1 and CDR2 sequences are MDHEN and SYDVKM. The CDR3 loop reads CASSSLNSNQPQHF. The DNA for the CDR3 is TGTGCCAGCAGTTCACTCAATAGCAATCAGCCCCAGCATTTT.